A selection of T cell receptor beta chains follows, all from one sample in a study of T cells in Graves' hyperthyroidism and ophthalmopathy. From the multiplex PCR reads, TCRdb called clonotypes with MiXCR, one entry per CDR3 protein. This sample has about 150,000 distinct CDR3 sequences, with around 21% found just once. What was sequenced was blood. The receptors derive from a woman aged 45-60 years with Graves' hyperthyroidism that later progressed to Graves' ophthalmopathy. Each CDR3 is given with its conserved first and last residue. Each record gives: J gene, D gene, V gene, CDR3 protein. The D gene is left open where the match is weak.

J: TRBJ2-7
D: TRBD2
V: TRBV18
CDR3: CASSPGTSGDTYEQYF

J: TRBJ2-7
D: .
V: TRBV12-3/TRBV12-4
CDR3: CASSLVRYEQYF

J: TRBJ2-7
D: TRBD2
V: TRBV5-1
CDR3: CASSWGLPSSGSSYEQYF

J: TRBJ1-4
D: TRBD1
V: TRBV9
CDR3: CASSVTGVPREKLFF

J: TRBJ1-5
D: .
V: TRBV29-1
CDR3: CSVVAGNQPQHF

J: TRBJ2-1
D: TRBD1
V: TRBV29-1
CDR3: CSVPTDRVYNEQFF

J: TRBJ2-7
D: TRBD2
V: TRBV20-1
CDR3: CSAELAEEQYF

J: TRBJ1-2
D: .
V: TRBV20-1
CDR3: CSARDLGLRGYTF

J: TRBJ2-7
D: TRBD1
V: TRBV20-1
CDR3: CSARPWGQGDYEQYF

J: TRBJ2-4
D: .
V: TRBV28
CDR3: CASSLSPLDEPKNIQYF

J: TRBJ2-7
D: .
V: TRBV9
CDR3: CASSQGGAILAYEQYF

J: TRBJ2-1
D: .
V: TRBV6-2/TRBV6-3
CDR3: CASSYSSGQLYNEQFF

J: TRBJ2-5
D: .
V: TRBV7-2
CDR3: CASSLAKTQYF

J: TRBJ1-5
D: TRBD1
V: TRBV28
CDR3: CASSSWRTGVNQPQHF

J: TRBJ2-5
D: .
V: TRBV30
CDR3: CAWSPTSDRVAQYF

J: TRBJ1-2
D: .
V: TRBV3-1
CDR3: CASSQNGGRDYGYTF

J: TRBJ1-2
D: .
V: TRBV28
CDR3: CASSLSQPRVAGYTF

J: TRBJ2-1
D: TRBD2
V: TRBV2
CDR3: CATRKAGGSYNEQFF

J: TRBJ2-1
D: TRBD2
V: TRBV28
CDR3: CATQRTSGSSGEQFF

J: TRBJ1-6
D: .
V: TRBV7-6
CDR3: CASSLAQRGSPLHF

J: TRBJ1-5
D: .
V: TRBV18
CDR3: CASSPGQQEQPQHF

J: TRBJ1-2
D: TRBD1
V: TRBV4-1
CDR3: CASSPTGVFYGYTF

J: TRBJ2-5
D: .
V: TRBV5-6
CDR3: CASSLPGQETQYF

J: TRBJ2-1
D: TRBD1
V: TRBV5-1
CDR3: CASSSGTGPNEQFF

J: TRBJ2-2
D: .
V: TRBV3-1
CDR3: CASRQGLPGELFF

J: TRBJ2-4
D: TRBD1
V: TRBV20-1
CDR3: CSASRDRGLAKNIQYF

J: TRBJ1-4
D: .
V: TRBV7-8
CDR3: CASSLAGQVGEKLFF

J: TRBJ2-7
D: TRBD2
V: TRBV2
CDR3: CASSDKVKREGEQYF

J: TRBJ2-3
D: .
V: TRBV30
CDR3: CAWRRRPPSTDTQYF

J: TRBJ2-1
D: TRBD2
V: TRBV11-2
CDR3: CASSEGGSGSDEQFF

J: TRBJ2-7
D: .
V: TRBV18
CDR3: CASSDYPGYEQYF

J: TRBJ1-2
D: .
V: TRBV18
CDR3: CASSPTDSYGYTF

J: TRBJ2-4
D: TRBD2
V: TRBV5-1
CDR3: CASSELAGGLVKNIQYF

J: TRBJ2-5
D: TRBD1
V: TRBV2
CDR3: CASRGTGAGETQYF

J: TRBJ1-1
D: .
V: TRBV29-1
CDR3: CSAQGKGGTEAFF

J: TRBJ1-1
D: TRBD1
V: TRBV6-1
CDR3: CASSRRTGGRAEAFF

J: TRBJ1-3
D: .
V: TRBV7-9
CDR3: CASSFNRVENTIYF

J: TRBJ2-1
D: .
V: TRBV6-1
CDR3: CASRDGVNEQFF

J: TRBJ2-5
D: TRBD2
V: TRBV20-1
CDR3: CSAYRGGQETQYF

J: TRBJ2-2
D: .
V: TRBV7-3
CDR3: CASSLDLRGELFF